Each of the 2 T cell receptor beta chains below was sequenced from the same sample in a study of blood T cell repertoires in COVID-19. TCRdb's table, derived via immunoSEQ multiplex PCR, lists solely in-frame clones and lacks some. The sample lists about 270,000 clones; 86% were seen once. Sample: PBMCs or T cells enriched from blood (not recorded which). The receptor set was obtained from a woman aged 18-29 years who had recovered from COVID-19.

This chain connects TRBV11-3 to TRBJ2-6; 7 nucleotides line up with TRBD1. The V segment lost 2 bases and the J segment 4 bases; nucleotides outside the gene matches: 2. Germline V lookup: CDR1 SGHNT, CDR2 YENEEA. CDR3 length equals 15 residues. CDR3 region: CASSLRGPGANVLTF. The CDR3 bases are TGTGCCAGCAGCTTAAGGGGGCCCGGGGCCAACGTCCTGACTTTC.

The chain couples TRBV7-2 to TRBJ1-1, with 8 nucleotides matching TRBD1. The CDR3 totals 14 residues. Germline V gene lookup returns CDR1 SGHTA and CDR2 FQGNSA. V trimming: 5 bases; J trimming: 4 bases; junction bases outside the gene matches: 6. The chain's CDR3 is CASSPQGVGTEAFF. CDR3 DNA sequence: TGTGCCAGCAGCCCACAGGGGGTCGGCACTGAAGCTTTCTTT.